This entry describes one TCR beta chain. What it binds is unknown. This entry is derived from a study of CD8+ T cells in alopecia areata. About the research overall: Those treated were given oral tofacitinib at 5 to 10 mg twice daily. Study outcomes and limitations: Normal skin contains resident alphabeta T cells, and these are also sequenced in scalp samples. In patients, TCRs were shared less clearly than in mice, and HLA may possibly be involved.

RNA was extracted and reverse transcribed into cDNA as the sequencing template. Sequenced by immunoSEQ multiplex PCR; TCRdb stores in-frame clones only, minus some. The sample includes 150,000 or so clones, about 67% of them seen just once. Trimming took 3 bases from V and 6 from J, leaving 8 bases between them. In germline, CDR1 is SEHNR, CDR2 FQNEAQ (reference sequence). The CDR3 sequence is 12 residues long. This clonotype was obtained from a human donor with alopecia areata. This chain links TRBV7-9 with TRBJ1-1; D is unresolved. Sequenced here: CD8+ T cells sorted from blood, sampled at week 0. The CDR3: CASSLSLAEAFF. In DNA, the CDR3 is TGTGCCAGCAGCTTGTCCCTGGCTGAAGCTTTCTTT.